These 21 T cell receptor beta chains were sequenced from one sample in a study of T cell responses to AZD1222 COVID-19 vaccine. The assay was immunoSEQ multiplex PCR, and TCRdb's table has in-frame clones only and misses some. The sample records 140,000 to 150,000 clones, under 95% being singletons. The sample consisted of peripheral blood, taken 28 days after the second AZD1222 dose. These receptors came from an adult who received the AZD1222 COVID-19 vaccine.

J is TRBJ1-2 and V is TRBV5-6; 7 nucleotides align to TRBD1. Germline loops: CDR1 SGHDT, CDR2 YYEEEE. The V segment lost 1 base and the J segment 6 bases; nucleotides outside the gene matches: 9. The CDR3 loop spans 15 amino acids. The CDR3 protein is CASSLWPAQGDGYTF. The CDR3 nucleotides are TGTGCCAGCAGCTTGTGGCCAGCCCAGGGGGATGGCTACACCTTC.

The chain has TRBV15 and TRBJ1-3; D gene unclear. This CDR3 is built from 19 residues. V was pared by 0 bases and J by 2 bases, with 20 bases between. Germline loops: CDR1 LNHNV, CDR2 YYDKDF (reference sequence). The CDR3 DNA reads TGTGCCACCAGCAGAGATAACGGCGGCAGTAAGGTTGCTGGAAACACCATATATTTT. Translated, it gives CATSRDNGGSKVAGNTIYF. The variable domain in full, with the rest retrieved from reference TRBV15 and TRBJ1-3, is DAMVIQNPRYQVTQFGKPVTLSCSQTLNHNVMYWYQQKSSQAPKLLFHYYDKDFNNEADTPDNFQSRRPNTSFCFLDIRSPGLGDTAMYLCATSRDNGGSKVAGNTIYFGEGSWLTVV.

The CDR3 loop reads CASSPYTEAFF. CDR3 DNA sequence: TGTGCCAGCAGCCCCTACACTGAAGCTTTCTTT. The chain joins TRBV11-2 to TRBJ1-1; D is unresolved. The V end lost 5 bases, the J end lost 3 bases, and 4 bases lay between the germline ends. This CDR3 spans 11 amino acids. Germline V gene data show CDR1 as SGHAT and CDR2 as FQNNGV.

This chain connects TRBV7-9 to TRBJ2-1; weak D call: TRBD1 (6 bases). Per the germline V gene, CDR1 is SEHNR and CDR2 is FQNEAQ (reference sequence). CDR3 size: 15 residues. The germline V and J ends were trimmed by 1 base and 0 bases, with 7 bases remaining between them. The CDR3 coding sequence is TGTGCCAGCAGCTTAGAGGGGGTCTCCTACAATGAGCAGTTCTTC. Translated, it gives CASSLEGVSYNEQFF.

V usage is TRBV6-4 and J usage is TRBJ1-5, with no clear D. In germline, CDR1 is MRHNA, CDR2 SNTAGT. The CDR3 is 10 residues long. The ends were cut back, 7 bases at V and 11 bases at J, with 9 bases in the middle. In nucleotides, the CDR3 is TGTGCCAGCATCAGATTCGCCCAGCATTTT. Its translation is CASIRFAQHF.

V usage is TRBV9 and J usage is TRBJ2-1; D may be TRBD1 or TRBD2 (5 bases each). V was shortened by 2 bases and J by 4 bases, with 13 bases between the two germline ends. This CDR3 is built from 15 residues. Germline CDR1 reads SGDLS; CDR2 reads YYNGEE. For the CDR3, the DNA is TGTGCCAGCAGCGTGGGACCGAAAAAATACAATGAGCAGTTCTTC. Protein product: CASSVGPKKYNEQFF.

This sequence joins TRBV7-2 and TRBJ1-5, with D unresolved. This CDR3 spans 14 amino acids. V was shortened by 2 bases and J by 4 bases, with 9 bases between the two germline ends. Germline values: CDR1 SGHTA, CDR2 FQGNSA. The CDR3: CASSLSVLNQPQHF. CDR3 nucleotides: TGTGCCAGCAGCTTATCGGTCCTTAATCAGCCCCAGCATTTT. Together with reference TRBV7-2 and TRBJ1-5, the CDR3 gives the full variable domain: GAGVSQSPSNKVTEKGKDVELRCDPISGHTALYWYRQSLGQGLEFLIYFQGNSAPDKSGLPSDRFSAERTGGSVSTLTIQRTQQEDSAVYLCASSLSVLNQPQHFGDGTRLSIL.

The rearrangement uses TRBV6-4 and TRBJ1-1; perhaps TRBD1 as D (5 bases). The germline V gene encodes CDR1 MRHNA and CDR2 SNTAGT. The CDR3 totals 12 residues. Trimming stripped 5 bases from V and 11 bases from J, with 15 bases between. CDR3 amino acids: CASSNPGEEAFF. CDR3 DNA sequence: TGTGCCAGCAGTAACCCGGGGGAGGAGGCTTTCTTT.

The chain joins TRBV23-1 to TRBJ1-4; D gene ambiguous. TRBV23-1 is marked as an open reading frame, function uncertain. The germline V and J ends were trimmed by 6 bases and 15 bases, with 5 bases remaining between them. CDR3 length equals 8 residues. This chain's CDR3 is CASSRMFF. In DNA, the CDR3 is TGCGCCAGCAGCCGGATGTTTTTT.

The V call is TRBV28, the J call TRBJ1-3; weak D call: TRBD1 (6 bases). The CDR3 is made up of 15 amino acids. CDR1 and CDR2 from the germline V gene are MDHEN and SYDVKM. Trimming stripped 2 bases from V and 2 bases from J, with 10 bases between. DNA for the CDR3: TGTGCCAGCAGTTTACCGGACAGCCCTGGAAACACCATATATTTT. This translates into CASSLPDSPGNTIYF.

This chain connects TRBV18 to TRBJ1-1; D is uncertain. The V gene lost 3 bases and the J gene lost 0 bases, with 11 bases spanning the gap. The CDR3 totals 15 residues. Germline V gives CDR1 KGHSH, CDR2 LQKENI. This CDR3 reads CASSPRRELNTEAFF. CDR3 in DNA: TGTGCCAGCTCACCGAGGAGGGAGTTGAACACTGAAGCTTTCTTT.

DNA for the CDR3: TGTGCCAGCAGCCTCCGGGGACAGGGGGCCAATTTTGAAGCTTTCTTT. It specifies CASSLRGQGANFEAFF. The chain carries TRBV21-1 and TRBJ1-1; the DNA was not used to check the table's D call, TRBD1. TRBV21-1 is reported as a pseudogene. The CDR3 contains 16 residues.

V gene TRBV29-1 combines with J gene TRBJ1-2; D perhaps matches TRBD1 (5 bases). Trimming removed 5 bases from V and 8 bases from J, with 15 bases in between. Germline lookup yields CDR1 SQVTM and CDR2 ANQGSEA. The CDR3 spans 12 residues. Written as DNA, the CDR3 is TGCAGCGTTTCCGGGGGGGGTTCCGGCTACACCTTC. Encoded protein: CSVSGGGSGYTF.

This clone was observed once. V and J are TRBV18 and TRBJ2-3; the match to TRBD2 covers 9 bases. This CDR3 is 15 amino acids long. Germline trimming cut 3 bases from V and 4 bases from J; bases unmatched to any gene: 5. Germline V gene sequence: CDR1 KGHSH, CDR2 LQKENI. The CDR3 loop reads CASSPEAGGADTQYF. Here the CDR3 DNA reads TGTGCCAGCTCACCGGAGGCGGGAGGGGCAGATACGCAGTATTTT. Full variable domain (outside the CDR3, taken from reference TRBV18 and TRBJ2-3): NAGVMQNPRHLVRRRGQEARLRCSPMKGHSHVYWYRQLPEEGLKFMVYLQKENIIDESGMPKERFSAEFPKEGPSILRIQQVVRGDSAAYFCASSPEAGGADTQYFGPGTRLTVL.

Of note for this clone: The identical CDR3 is also encoded by other nucleotide sequences in the sample. This chain uses TRBV11-2 with TRBJ1-1; D remains ambiguous. Trimming pared 1 base from V and 2 bases from J, leaving 8 bases between. The CDR3 length is 14 residues. In germline, CDR1 is SGHAT, CDR2 FQNNGV. The CDR3 bases are TGTGCCAGCAGCTTAGGTACGACTAACACTGAAGCTTTCTTT. This encodes CASSLGTTNTEAFF.

This sequence joins TRBV27 and TRBJ2-2; 12 bases line up with TRBD2. CDR3 length: 16 residues. Germline trimming cut 2 bases from V and 7 bases from J; bases unmatched to any gene: 5. Germline values: CDR1 MNHEY, CDR2 SMNVEV (reference sequence). The CDR3 loop reads CASSLLAGGFDGELFF. The CDR3, as DNA: TGTGCCAGCAGTTTACTAGCGGGGGGGTTTGACGGGGAGCTGTTTTTT.

This chain connects TRBV6-5 to TRBJ1-3; D possibly corresponds to TRBD1 (5 bases). V lost 1 base and J lost 0, with 7 bases in between. Looked up from germline, CDR1 is MNHEY and CDR2 is SVGAGI. There are 15 residues in the CDR3. The CDR3 spells CASSYLGDSGNTIYF. In DNA form, the CDR3 reads TGTGCCAGCAGTTACTTAGGGGACTCTGGAAACACCATATATTTT.

This CDR3 is CASSIGGGRLNTEAFF. CDR3 nucleotides: TGTGCCAGTAGTATAGGGGGAGGCAGGTTGAACACTGAAGCTTTCTTT. The J gene is TRBJ1-1, the V gene TRBV19; D is undetermined. Germline assignment: CDR1 LNHDA and CDR2 SQIVND (reference sequence). Trimming stripped 1 base from V and 0 bases from J, with 12 bases between. CDR3 length: 16 amino acids.

CDR3 residues: CASSPRRTDTQYF. The CDR3, as DNA: TGTGCCAGCAGTCCGCGCCGCACAGATACGCAGTATTTT. The gene calls are TRBV12-3 or TRBV12-4 and TRBJ2-3; the D is unclear. V was shortened by 5 bases and J by 1 base, with 7 bases between the two germline ends. The CDR3 has 13 amino acids.

The chain joins TRBV5-6 to TRBJ1-6, with 10 bases matching TRBD1. The CDR3 extends over 14 amino acids. V lost 2 bases and J lost 12; bases outside the gene matches: 5. Germline V gene data show CDR1 as SGHDT and CDR2 as YYEEEE. This chain's CDR3 is CASSFMDRGGPLHF. CDR3 nucleotides: TGTGCCAGCAGCTTCATGGACAGGGGGGGACCCCTCCACTTT.

The chain recombines TRBV18 with TRBJ1-2, with D hard to call. Germline V gives CDR1 KGHSH, CDR2 LQKENI. Trimming shortened V by 1 base and J by 1 base, and 7 bases separated the two germline ends. The CDR3 spans 14 residues. In nucleotides, the CDR3 is TGTGCCAGCTCACCACGGTCCGGTAACTATGGCTACACCTTC. This encodes CASSPRSGNYGYTF. The full variable domain, its missing parts supplied by reference TRBV18 and TRBJ1-2, is NAGVMQNPRHLVRRRGQEARLRCSPMKGHSHVYWYRQLPEEGLKFMVYLQKENIIDESGMPKERFSAEFPKEGPSILRIQQVVRGDSAAYFCASSPRSGNYGYTFGSGTRLTVV.